Listed here are 8 T cell receptor beta chains from one sample, sequenced in a study of technical replicates of blood from several donors. TCRdb's table, derived via immunoSEQ multiplex PCR, lists solely in-frame clones and lacks some. This table holds 75,000 to 100,000 clones, around 94% found once. Material: T cells isolated from PBMCs. The receptors here all came from a human donor in good health.

The genes are TRBV10-3 and TRBJ2-7; D possibly corresponds to TRBD1 (6 bases). The V gene's germline CDR1 is ENHRY and CDR2 SYGVKD. The CDR3 has 14 residues. V dropped 6 bases and J dropped 5 bases, with 17 bases sitting between them. In DNA form, the CDR3 reads TGTGCCATCAGGGTAGACAGGTCAACGGACGAGCAGTACTTC. Protein product: CAIRVDRSTDEQYF.

This chain joins TRBV25-1 and TRBJ1-2, with TRBD1 as a possible D gene (5 bases). The V gene's germline CDR1 is MGHDK and CDR2 SYGVNS. V dropped 5 bases and J dropped 3 bases, with 10 bases sitting between them. The CDR3 has 13 residues. The CDR3 DNA is TGTGCCAGCAGTCCGGGACTCCACTATGGCTACACCTTC. It specifies CASSPGLHYGYTF.

This chain connects TRBV6-5 to TRBJ1-2, with D perhaps matching TRBD1 (5 bases). Looked up from germline, CDR1 is MNHEY and CDR2 is SVGAGI. The V end lost 6 bases, the J end lost 8 bases, and 10 bases lay between the germline ends. The CDR3 is made up of 11 amino acids. This CDR3 reads CASSGGVGYTF. The CDR3 region has the DNA TGTGCCAGCAGCGGGGGGGTGGGCTACACCTTC.

The chain carries TRBV7-2 and TRBJ2-5, with unresolved D. V lost 2 bases and J 5 bases, leaving 9 bases between the germline ends. Germline values: CDR1 SGHTA, CDR2 FQGNSA. This CDR3 is built from 13 residues. The CDR3 region is CASSLNPRETQYF. CDR3 coding DNA: TGTGCCAGCAGCTTAAACCCCCGGGAGACCCAGTACTTC.

The rearrangement links TRBV5-6 to TRBJ1-5; 7 nucleotides agree with TRBD1. This CDR3 is built from 14 residues. The V gene's germline CDR1 is SGHDT and CDR2 YYEEEE. Trimming at V came to 2 bases and at J to 4 bases, leaving 3 bases not matched to a gene. CDR3 region: CASSLQGLNQPQHF. For the CDR3, the DNA is TGTGCCAGCAGCTTACAGGGGCTAAATCAGCCCCAGCATTTT.

V usage is TRBV4-2 and J usage is TRBJ1-3; possible D gene TRBD1, 6 bases. Germline V gives CDR1 LGHNA, CDR2 YNFKEQ. The V end lost 4 bases, the J end lost 8 bases, and 18 bases lay between the germline ends. The CDR3 spans 15 residues. The CDR3 sequence: CASSPGTLDSDTIYF. DNA of the CDR3: TGTGCCAGCAGCCCGGGGACACTCGACTCGGACACCATATATTTT.

The chain uses TRBV6-5 and TRBJ2-7; weak D call: TRBD1 (5 bases). The CDR3 totals 13 residues. Germline V lookup: CDR1 MNHEY, CDR2 SVGAGI. Trimming took off 7 bases at V and 2 bases at J, with 12 bases between the two ends. In nucleotides, the CDR3 is TGTGCCAGCACGAGGACACCTACCTACGAGCAGTACTTC. This encodes CASTRTPTYEQYF.

The chain recombines TRBV6-5 with TRBJ2-3, with TRBD2 matching 11 bases. Trimming took 5 bases from V and 0 from J; bases not matched to a gene: 1. CDR1 and CDR2 (germline): MNHEY, SVGAGI. The CDR3 contains 15 residues. CDR3 sequence reads: CASSRTSGSTDTQYF. The DNA of the CDR3 is TGTGCCAGCAGTCGGACTAGCGGGAGCACAGATACGCAGTATTTT.